This T cell receptor beta chain was recorded in a study of a mutant IDH1 vaccine in newly diagnosed glioma. Time point defined: week 11, during vaccination. Vaccination comprised doses that each held 300 ug of mutant IDH1 20-mer peptide, plus topical imiquimod. As for this clone: The antigen is undetermined.

Using immunoSEQ multiplex PCR, the repertoire was profiled, and TCRdb retains in-frame clones only, with some absent. The sample has about 130,000 clones, around 77% seen once. This specimen was PBMCs, taken from a glioma patient whose treatment included an IDH1 peptide vaccine. This TCR came from a man aged 40-49 years with glioma.

The CDR3 is CASSLARQGGGETQYF. CDR3 coding DNA: TGCGCCAGCAGCTTGGCCCGACAGGGCGGTGGAGAGACCCAGTACTTC. This chain uses TRBV5-1 with TRBJ2-5; TRBD1 aligns across 7 bases. Germline trimming cut 0 bases from V and 4 bases from J; bases unmatched to any gene: 9. Germline V lookup: CDR1 SGHRS, CDR2 YFSETQ. This CDR3 contains 16 residues.